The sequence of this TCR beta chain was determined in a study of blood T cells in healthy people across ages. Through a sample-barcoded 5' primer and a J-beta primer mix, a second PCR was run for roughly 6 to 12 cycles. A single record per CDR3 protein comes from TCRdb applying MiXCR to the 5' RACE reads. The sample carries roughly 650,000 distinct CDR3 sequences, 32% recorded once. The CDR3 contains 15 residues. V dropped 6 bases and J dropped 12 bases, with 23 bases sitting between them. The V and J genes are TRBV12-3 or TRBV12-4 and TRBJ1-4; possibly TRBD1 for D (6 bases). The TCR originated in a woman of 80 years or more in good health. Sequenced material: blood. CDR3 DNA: TGTGCCAGCAGACCCCAGGAGACAGGCCGCCAGGAACTGTTTTTT. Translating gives CASRPQETGRQELFF.